This TCR beta chain was recovered during a study of blood T cell repertoires in COVID-19. Study at large: Material from acute and convalescent COVID-19 was sourced from the United States, Italy and Spain. T cells, B-cell-depleted T cells, or PBMCs provided the cDNA or gDNA that served as material.

Per the original data handling: Amplification from reference gene primers served as the basis for estimated nucleated cell counts. The assay was immunoSEQ multiplex PCR, and TCRdb's table has in-frame clones only and misses some. V and J calls and clone size are as listed in that table; D and trimming were resolved from the DNA. The profile covers under 300,000 clones, with around 84% appearing a single time and about 7.6% taken by the ten largest. This TCR was recovered from a woman in her sixties or seventies with active or convalescent COVID-19. The source material was peripheral blood.

CDR3 coding DNA: TGTGCCAGCTCTACAGCGGTCGTTAACTATGGCTACACCTTC. It translates to CASSTAVVNYGYTF. The chain recombines TRBV6-5 with TRBJ1-2; no clear D. The V gene lost 8 bases and the J gene lost 1 base, with 14 bases spanning the gap. The CDR3 consists of 14 residues. From germline, CDR1 is MNHEY and CDR2 SVGAGI.